The clone carrying this T cell receptor (beta chain) was detected ten times or more. The data were taken from a study of breast tumors, draining lymph nodes, adjacent tissues. Breast cancer patients provided tissue from their axillary draining lymph nodes. MiXCR was run by TCRdb on the multiplex PCR reads, yielding one entry per CDR3 protein. This table has fewer than 200,000 distinct CDR3 sequences, about 30% appearing once. The clonotype was recovered from a female donor with breast cancer. Some clones in this sample may be carry-over from other donors' samples. Sequences were obtained from axillary lymph node tissue.

In DNA, the CDR3 is TGCGCCAGCAGCCAAGATCGGGCCTACGAGCAGTACTTC. Translated, it gives CASSQDRAYEQYF. V usage is TRBV4-1 and J usage is TRBJ2-7; unclear D gene. The germline CDR1 and CDR2 sequences are MGHRA and YSYEKL. V lost 0 bases and J 2 bases, leaving 5 bases between the germline ends. CDR3 length: 13 residues.